What follows is one T cell receptor (beta chain) and its context. The CDR3 length is 13 residues. Trimming removed 2 bases from V and 3 bases from J, with 8 bases in between. CDR1 and CDR2 (germline): SGHTA, FQGNSA. The data stem from a study of Ad26.COV2.S vaccination and SARS-CoV-2 variants. Here immunoSEQ multiplex PCR was the method, and the copy in TCRdb shows in-frame clones only, minus some. The sample yields 410,000 or so clones, about nine tenths seen once. Treatment of the sample: 15 to 20 received Ad26.COV2.S at low or high dose, single or two shots; 5 received placebo; per-sample allocation not given. Sampling was done on day 63 after the first vaccine or placebo injection.

The chain couples TRBV7-2 to TRBJ2-7; D not resolved. The receptor comes from a person aged 18 to 59 who received the Ad26.COV2.S COVID-19 vaccine or a placebo. The input for sequencing was peripheral blood, taken in a trial of Ad26.COV2.S vaccine versus placebo. In DNA, the CDR3 is TGTGCCAGCAGCTTAATCGTCGACTACGAGCAGTACTTC. This translates into CASSLIVDYEQYF.